Listed below are T cell receptor beta chains from one sample, sequenced in a study of blood T cell repertoires in COVID-19. The protocol was immunoSEQ multiplex PCR, while the TCRdb copy is restricted to in-frame clones and leaves out a portion. The repertoire consists of 100,000 to 150,000 clones, with about 80% occurring once and the leading ten covering 37%. The sequenced sample consisted of peripheral blood. These receptors came from a man between 40 and 49 years old with active or convalescent COVID-19. The CDR3 runs from the conserved cysteine through the conserved F or W. A D gene is named only where the DNA matches it firmly. Expanded clones get a size class; other rows say once, few or many, or leave the size out.

v_call: TRBV30
clone_size: .
d_call: .
j_call: TRBJ2-7
cdr3_nt: TGTGCCTGGAGTATAACGCGGGGTCGGACCGAGCAGTACTTC
cdr3_aa: CAWSITRGRTEQYF

v_call: TRBV27
clone_size: .
d_call: .
j_call: TRBJ1-2
cdr3_nt: TGTGCCAGCAGTTTCCTCCCCCCTGGCACAGCAACAGAAGCTAACTATGGCTACACCTTC
cdr3_aa: CASSFLPPGTATEANYGYTF

v_call: TRBV28
clone_size: .
d_call: .
j_call: TRBJ2-2
cdr3_nt: TGTGCCACCGTCTACACCGGGGAGCTGTTTTTT
cdr3_aa: CATVYTGELFF

v_call: TRBV3-1/TRBV3-2
clone_size: .
d_call: .
j_call: TRBJ1-6
cdr3_nt: TGTGCCAGCAGCCAAGGGAGGCAGTCCCTCCACTTT
cdr3_aa: CASSQGRQSLHF

v_call: TRBV9
clone_size: .
d_call: TRBD2
j_call: TRBJ2-1
cdr3_nt: TGTGCCAGCAGCGTAGTTAGCGGGAGAGGTGATGAGCAGTTCTTC
cdr3_aa: CASSVVSGRGDEQFF

v_call: TRBV28
clone_size: once
d_call: TRBD1
j_call: TRBJ1-5
cdr3_nt: TGTGCCAGCAGTTTGGGAACAGGGGGCAAGGGTCAGCCCCAGCATTTT
cdr3_aa: CASSLGTGGKGQPQHF

v_call: TRBV6-2/TRBV6-3
clone_size: .
d_call: .
j_call: TRBJ2-2
cdr3_nt: TGTGCCAGCAGTTATTCACAGGGCAGTACTAGGACCGGGGAGCTGTTTTTT
cdr3_aa: CASSYSQGSTRTGELFF

v_call: TRBV9
clone_size: .
d_call: TRBD1
j_call: TRBJ1-3
cdr3_nt: TGTGCCAGCAGCGATGGGACAGGGGGAAACACCATATATTTT
cdr3_aa: CASSDGTGGNTIYF

v_call: TRBV6-5
clone_size: .
d_call: .
j_call: TRBJ2-1
cdr3_nt: TGTGCCAGCAGTTACTCGAGGGACAATGAGCAGTTCTTC
cdr3_aa: CASSYSRDNEQFF

v_call: TRBV11-2
clone_size: .
d_call: TRBD1
j_call: TRBJ2-7
cdr3_nt: TGTGCCAGCAGCTATGGAACAGGGGCCTACGAGCAGTACTTC
cdr3_aa: CASSYGTGAYEQYF

v_call: TRBV11-2
clone_size: .
d_call: .
j_call: TRBJ2-1
cdr3_nt: TGTGCCAGCAGCTTATATAGAGCGGCTGGAAACAATGAGCAGTTCTTC
cdr3_aa: CASSLYRAAGNNEQFF

v_call: TRBV6-5
clone_size: .
d_call: .
j_call: TRBJ1-2
cdr3_nt: TGTGCCAGTTGGCAGGGCCTCTATGGCTACACCTTC
cdr3_aa: CASWQGLYGYTF

v_call: TRBV3-1/TRBV3-2
clone_size: once
d_call: TRBD1
j_call: TRBJ2-3
cdr3_nt: TGTGCCAGCAGCCAAGACTTTTACAGGGGATATACGCAGTATTTT
cdr3_aa: CASSQDFYRGYTQYF

v_call: TRBV28
clone_size: .
d_call: .
j_call: TRBJ1-1
cdr3_nt: TGTGCCAGCAGTCTCGCAGGGGTTGTGAACACTGAAGCTTTCTTT
cdr3_aa: CASSLAGVVNTEAFF

v_call: TRBV23-1
clone_size: .
d_call: .
j_call: TRBJ2-1
cdr3_nt: TGCGCCAGCAGTCTCCCGGGCCCCGGGGAGTTCTTC
cdr3_aa: CASSLPGPGEFF